This T cell receptor (beta chain) was sequenced during a study of T-cell reconstitution after alpha-beta-depleted transplantation in children. General observations from the study: Some patients' high day-60 TCRbeta diversity was traced to surviving recipient T cells and thymic progenitors.

This clonotype was seen many times. Its antigen remains unidentified. Unique molecular identifiers were built into the TCRbeta library. TCRdb passed the PCR reads through MiXCR, listing each CDR3 protein once. In the table there are about 590,000 distinct CDR3 sequences, approximately 12% of which are singletons. The ends were cut back, 4 bases at V and 7 bases at J, with 19 bases in the middle. CDR1 MNHEY and CDR2 SVGEGT come from the germline V gene. This CDR3 has 15 residues. Sample: PBMCs, mostly from graft donor cells, taken 360 days after TCRalphabeta/CD19-depleted stem cell transplant. This clonotype originated in a male patient younger than 18 who had a stem cell transplant for acute myeloid leukemia, so the T cells may come from the graft donor. The V and J genes are TRBV6-2 or TRBV6-3 and TRBJ1-1; D unclear. CDR3 loop: CASSSPKAFGGEAFF. The DNA for the CDR3 is TGTGCCAGCAGTTCCCCTAAGGCCTTCGGAGGTGAAGCTTTCTTT.